This T cell receptor beta chain emerged from a study of T cell repertoires in cytomegalovirus infection. Across the whole study: Matching HLA type and CMV infection were both indicated by public TCR beta signatures.

The study's findings and limits: Dominating the ex vivo response were TCR beta clonotypes that were CMV-specific and HLA-C-restricted. Based on cumulative public TCR beta family frequency, carriers of CMV plus the relevant HLA were identified.

Worth noting for this clonotype: Its antigen is not known.

Each CDR3 protein gets one entry after TCRdb re-called the reads with MiXCR. Here the sample spans 680,000 or so distinct CDR3 sequences, approximately 40% being singletons. Per the germline V gene, CDR1 is MGHRA and CDR2 is YSYEKL. Trimming removed 4 bases from V and 1 base from J, with 10 bases in between. The CDR3 sequence is 14 residues long. Sequencing was carried out using PBMCs. The receptor was isolated from a human donor in good health (CMV status not recorded). Some clones in this sample may be carry-over from other donors' samples. The rearrangement joins TRBV4-1 to TRBJ1-1; D unclear. The CDR3 coding sequence is TGCGCCAGCAGCCCCCCCTGGGGGAACACTGAAGCTTTCTTT. Translated, it gives CASSPPWGNTEAFF.